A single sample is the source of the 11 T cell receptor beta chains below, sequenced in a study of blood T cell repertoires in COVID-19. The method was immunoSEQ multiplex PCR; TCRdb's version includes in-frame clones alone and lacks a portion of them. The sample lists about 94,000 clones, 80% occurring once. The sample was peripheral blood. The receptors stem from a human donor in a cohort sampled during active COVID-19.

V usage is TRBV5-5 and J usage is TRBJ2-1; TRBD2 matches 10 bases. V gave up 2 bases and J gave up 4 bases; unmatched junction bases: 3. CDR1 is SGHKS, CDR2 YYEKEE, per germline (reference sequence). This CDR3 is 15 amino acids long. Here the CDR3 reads CASSLTSGAYNEQFF. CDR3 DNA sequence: TGTGCCAGCAGCTTAACTAGCGGGGCATACAATGAGCAGTTCTTC.

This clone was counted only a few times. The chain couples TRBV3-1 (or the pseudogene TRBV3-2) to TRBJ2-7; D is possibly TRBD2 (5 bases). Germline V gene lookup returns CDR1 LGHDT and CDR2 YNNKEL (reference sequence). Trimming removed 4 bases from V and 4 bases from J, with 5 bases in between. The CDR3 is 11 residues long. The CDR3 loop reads CASSRGYEQYF. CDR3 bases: TGTGCCAGCAGCCGCGGGTACGAGCAGTACTTC.

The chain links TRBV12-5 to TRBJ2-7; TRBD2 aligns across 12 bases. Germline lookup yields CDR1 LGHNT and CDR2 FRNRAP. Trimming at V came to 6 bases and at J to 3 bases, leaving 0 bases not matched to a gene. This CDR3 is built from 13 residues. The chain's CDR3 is CASGLAGGYEQYF. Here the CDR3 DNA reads TGTGCTAGTGGACTAGCGGGGGGCTACGAGCAGTACTTC. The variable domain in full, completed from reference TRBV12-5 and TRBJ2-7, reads DARVTQTPRHKVTEMGQEVTMRCQPILGHNTVFWYRQTMMQGLELLAYFRNRAPLDDSGMPKDRFSAEMPDATLATLKIQPSEPRDSAVYFCASGLAGGYEQYFGPGTRLTVT.

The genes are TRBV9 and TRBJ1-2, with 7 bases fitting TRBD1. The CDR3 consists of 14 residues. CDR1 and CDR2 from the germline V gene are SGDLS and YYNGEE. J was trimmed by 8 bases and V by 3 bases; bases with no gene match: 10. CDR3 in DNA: TGTGCCAGCAGCGCCGATACAGGGGCTGGCGGCTACACCTTC. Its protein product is CASSADTGAGGYTF.

CDR3 sequence reads: CASSKTSGSRYEQYF. The CDR3 DNA reads as TGTGCCAGCAGCAAAACTAGCGGGAGTCGCTACGAGCAGTACTTC. The chain joins TRBV28 to TRBJ2-7, with 11 positions matching TRBD2. The V segment lost 6 bases and the J segment 3 bases; nucleotides outside the gene matches: 7. The germline V gene has CDR1 MDHEN and CDR2 SYDVKM. This CDR3 region has 15 residues.

CDR3 protein: CATSRETQGPGNTIYF. The CDR3 DNA reads TGTGCCACCAGCAGAGAAACACAGGGGCCTGGAAACACCATATATTTT. The chain couples TRBV15 to TRBJ1-3, with 7 bases lining up with TRBD1. The V and J ends lost 0 bases and 2 bases, in that order; junction bases with no gene match: 4. Germline CDR1 and CDR2: LNHNV and YYDKDF (reference sequence). This CDR3 contains 16 residues.

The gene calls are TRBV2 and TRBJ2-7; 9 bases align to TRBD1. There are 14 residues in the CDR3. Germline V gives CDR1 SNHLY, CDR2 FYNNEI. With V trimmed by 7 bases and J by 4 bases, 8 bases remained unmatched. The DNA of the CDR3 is TGTGCCAGCACCGAAGACAGGGGGTTGTACGAGCAGTACTTC. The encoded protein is CASTEDRGLYEQYF.

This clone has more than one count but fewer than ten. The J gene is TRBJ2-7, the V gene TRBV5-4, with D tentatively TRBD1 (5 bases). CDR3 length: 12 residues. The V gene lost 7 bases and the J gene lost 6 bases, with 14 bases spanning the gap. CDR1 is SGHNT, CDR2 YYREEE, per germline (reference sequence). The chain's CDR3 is CASARDRLEQYF. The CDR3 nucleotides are TGTGCCAGCGCCAGGGATCGCCTCGAGCAGTACTTC.

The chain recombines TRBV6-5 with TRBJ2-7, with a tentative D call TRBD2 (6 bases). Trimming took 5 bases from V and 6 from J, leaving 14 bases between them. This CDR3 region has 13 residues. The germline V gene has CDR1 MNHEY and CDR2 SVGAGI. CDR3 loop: CASSTPSAGEQYF. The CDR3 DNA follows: TGTGCCAGCAGTACCCCTAGCGCCGGCGAGCAGTACTTC.

CDR3 coding DNA: TGTGCCACAGCCGAGGGGGGGTCGGCCTACGAGCAGTACTTC. This gives the protein CATAEGGSAYEQYF. The rearrangement links TRBV7-9 to TRBJ2-7, with a possible D match to TRBD2 (7 bases). The CDR3 runs to 14 residues. With 10 bases removed from V and 2 bases from J, the gap between germline ends came to 18 bases. Germline-derived CDR1 and CDR2 are SEHNR and FQNEAQ (reference sequence).

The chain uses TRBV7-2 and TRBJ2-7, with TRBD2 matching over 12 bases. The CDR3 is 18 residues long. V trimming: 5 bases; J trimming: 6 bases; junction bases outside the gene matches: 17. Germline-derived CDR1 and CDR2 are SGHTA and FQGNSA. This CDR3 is CASSPPRASGRGRSEQYF. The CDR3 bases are TGTGCCAGCAGCCCCCCGCGGGCTAGCGGGAGGGGAAGAAGCGAGCAGTACTTC.